These T cell receptor beta chains were read from a single sample in a study of shared clonotypes between healthy human individuals. TCRdb keeps only in-frame clones here, not all; method: immunoSEQ multiplex PCR. The repertoire has roughly 700,000 clones, under 80% of them found once; the top ten carry approximately 1.7%. The sequencing sample was made of memory CD4+ T cells sorted from blood. Receptors originate from a woman under 40 in good health. Both conserved end residues are part of each CDR3. Fields, in order: clone size, J gene, D gene, V gene, CDR3 protein, CDR3 DNA. The D gene is left open where the match is weak. Expanded clones get a size class; other rows say once, few or many, or leave the size out.

>.|TRBJ2-7|.|TRBV7-6
CASSLVPGAKVYEQYF
TGTGCCAGCAGCTTAGTGCCAGGGGCGAAGGTATACGAGCAGTACTTC
>once|TRBJ1-5|.|TRBV28
CASSLPGTANQPQHF
TGTGCCAGCAGTCTCCCAGGGACGGCGAATCAGCCCCAGCATTTT
>.|TRBJ2-7|.|TRBV27
CASSRTRTSGLPEQYF
TGTGCCAGCAGTCGCACACGGACCTCCGGTCTTCCCGAGCAGTACTTC
>.|TRBJ2-6|TRBD1|TRBV10-1
CASSDGTGTGANVLTF
TGCGCCAGCAGTGATGGGACAGGGACCGGGGCCAACGTCCTGACTTTC
>.|TRBJ2-1|TRBD1|TRBV11-2
CASSRQGSGYNEQFF
TGTGCCAGCAGTCGACAGGGATCTGGGTACAATGAGCAGTTCTTC
>.|TRBJ2-6|.|TRBV10-2
CASRGGGRSGANVLTF
TGCGCCAGCCGCGGTGGGGGGAGGTCTGGGGCCAACGTCCTGACTTTC
>.|TRBJ1-1|.|TRBV5-1
CASSLVDSNTEAFF
TGCGCCAGCAGCTTAGTAGACTCGAACACTGAAGCTTTCTTT
>.|TRBJ2-4|.|TRBV2
CASGKGDTNIQYF
TGTGCCAGCGGGAAAGGGGACACAAACATTCAGTACTTC
>.|TRBJ2-5|TRBD1|TRBV6-1
CASSGTGGVETQYF
TGTGCCAGCAGCGGGACAGGGGGAGTAGAGACCCAGTACTTC
>once|TRBJ2-6|.|TRBV8-2
CGKRPITQSRANVLTF
TGTGGCAAAAGGCCGATAACACAAAGTCGGGCCAACGTCCTGACTTTC
>few|TRBJ1-4|TRBD1|TRBV7-8
CASSLRTGGGEKLFF
TGTGCCAGCAGCTTGAGGACAGGGGGAGGTGAAAAACTGTTTTTT
>.|TRBJ1-2|.|TRBV6-5
CASRRPGLGYGYTF
TGTGCCAGCCGTCGACCGGGGCTCGGCTATGGCTACACCTTC
>.|TRBJ2-1|TRBD1|TRBV11-2
CASRSPGGAYNEQFF
TGTGCCAGCAGGTCCCCAGGGGGCGCTTACAATGAGCAGTTCTTC
>.|TRBJ1-1|.|TRBV2
CASPRELGEAFF
TGTGCCAGCCCCAGGGAGTTGGGTGAAGCTTTCTTT
>.|TRBJ2-7|TRBD2|TRBV4-1
CASSRDASGRYEQYF
TGCGCCAGCAGCCGGGACGCTAGCGGGAGGTACGAGCAGTACTTC
>once|TRBJ1-3|.|TRBV5-1
CASSLQTGQFSSGNTIYF
TGCGCCAGCAGCCTGCAAACTGGACAGTTTTCCTCTGGAAACACCATATATTTT
>.|TRBJ2-5|TRBD2|TRBV27
CASRIAGSKETQYF
TGTGCCAGCAGGATAGCGGGATCAAAAGAGACCCAGTACTTC
>.|TRBJ2-7|.|TRBV5-1
CASSRTDGPYEQYF
TGCGCCAGCAGCAGGACGGATGGCCCCTACGAGCAGTACTTC
>.|TRBJ2-1|TRBD2|TRBV4-1
CASRTSGIAEQFF
TGCGCCAGCAGGACTAGCGGGATAGCTGAGCAGTTCTTC
>.|TRBJ2-3|TRBD1|TRBV6-6
CASSYAQGVSTDTQYF
TGTGCCAGCAGTTACGCACAGGGGGTTAGCACAGATACGCAGTATTTT
>.|TRBJ1-5|.|TRBV28
CASSLDSGNQPQHF
TGTGCCAGCAGCCTGGACAGCGGCAATCAGCCCCAGCATTTT
>.|TRBJ1-5|.|TRBV6-1
CASSGGGDQPQHF
TGTGCCAGCAGTGGGGGGGGCGATCAGCCCCAGCATTTT
>.|TRBJ2-2|.|TRBV28
CASNRERPGELFF
TGTGCCAGCAACCGGGAACGGCCCGGGGAGCTGTTTTTT
>many|TRBJ2-7|TRBD1|TRBV6-6
CASSYGTGGSYEQYF
TGTGCCAGCAGTTATGGGACAGGGGGTTCCTACGAGCAGTACTTC